This T cell receptor (beta chain) was captured by sequencing in a study of blood T cell repertoires in COVID-19. Overall study context: COVID-19 samples collected from the United States, Italy and Spain covered acute and convalescent phases. T cells, B-cell-depleted T cells, or PBMCs provided the cDNA or gDNA that served as material.

The count of this clone is one. Per the original methods: It was from reference gene primer amplification that nucleated cell counts were estimated. TCRdb's table, derived via immunoSEQ multiplex PCR, lists solely in-frame clones and lacks some. Clone size and V and J calls were adopted from that table, with D and trimming inferred from the DNA. Among about 48,000 clones, over 80% were seen once, and the ten largest hold more than 15%. The germline V gene encodes CDR1 SGHKS and CDR2 YYEKEE (reference sequence). Trimming took off 2 bases at V and 1 base at J, with 6 bases between the two ends. CDR3 length equals 13 residues.

The TCR sequence derives from a human donor in a cohort sampled during active COVID-19. Sequencing was carried out using peripheral blood. The genes are TRBV5-5 and TRBJ1-2, with D possibly being TRBD1 (5 bases). The DNA for the CDR3 is TGTGCCAGCAGCTTTCAGGGTAACTATGGCTACACCTTC. It is translated as CASSFQGNYGYTF.